One sample yielded the 16 T cell receptor beta chains listed below, sequenced in a study of blood T cells in healthy people across ages. Next came a second PCR, run for about 7 to 12 cycles, which used a sample-barcoded 5' primer along with a J-beta primer mix. MiXCR, run by TCRdb on the 5' RACE reads, gives a single entry per CDR3 protein. The data contain 850,000 to 1,100,000 distinct CDR3 sequences, less than 45% of them singletons. Sequencing input: blood. The receptors originated from a man younger than 35 in good health.

CDR3 DNA sequence: TGTGCCAGCGGTAGCGGGCCTCAAGAGACCCAGTACTTC. Amino acids: CASGSGPQETQYF. This chain uses TRBV4-2 with TRBJ2-5, with TRBD2 matching 7 bases. This CDR3 has 13 residues. Germline loops: CDR1 LGHNA, CDR2 YNFKEQ. V gave up 8 bases and J gave up 2 bases; unmatched junction bases: 5.

The V and J genes are TRBV25-1 and TRBJ1-1; D is unresolved. Between the trimmed V and J ends, which lost 4 bases and 7 bases, there was a span of 13 bases. There are 13 residues in the CDR3. Germline V CDR1 and CDR2: MGHDK, SYGVNS. The CDR3 bases are TGTGCCAGCAGTGCTCCGGGCCACCTTGAAGCTTTCTTT. Amino acids: CASSAPGHLEAFF. Together with reference TRBV25-1 and TRBJ1-1, the CDR3 gives the full variable domain: EADIYQTPRYLVIGTGKKITLECSQTMGHDKMYWYQQDPGMELHLIHYSYGVNSTEKGDLSSESTVSRIRTEHFPLTLESARPSHTSQYLCASSAPGHLEAFFGQGTRLTVV.

The chain recombines TRBV11-1 with TRBJ1-2, with D perhaps TRBD1 (5 bases). The germline CDR1 and CDR2 sequences are SGHAT and FQDESV (reference sequence). V was clipped by 0 bases and J by 5 bases, with 10 bases between them. The CDR3 spans 14 residues. CDR3 region: CASSLALSGYGYTF. The CDR3 DNA sequence: TGTGCCAGCAGCTTAGCGCTGTCAGGGTATGGCTACACCTTC.

As to this clonotype: The germline gene is not matched at one end of the junction; a read error may be the cause. The chain joins TRBV10-3 to TRBJ2-3; D gene uncertain. The CDR3 runs to 13 residues. Germline CDR1 ENHRY, CDR2 SYGVKD. The CDR3 DNA sequence: TGTGCCATCGGTGAAAGGCTTACAGATACGCAGTATTTT. This sequence encodes CAIGERLTDTQYF.

The chain is built from TRBV30 and TRBJ2-1; D might be TRBD1 (6 bases). This CDR3 contains 16 residues. Germline values: CDR1 GTSNPN, CDR2 SVGIG (reference sequence). Trimming removed 3 bases from V and 0 bases from J, with 15 bases in between. This chain's CDR3 is CAWRRLGDNSYNEQFF. DNA of the CDR3: TGTGCCTGGAGAAGGCTGGGGGACAACTCCTACAATGAGCAGTTCTTC.

This chain links TRBV10-3 with TRBJ1-4; unclear D gene. The germline CDR1 and CDR2 sequences are ENHRY and SYGVKD. This CDR3 region has 12 residues. V lost 1 base and J lost 4, with 1 base in between. The CDR3 sequence: CAISEFNEKLFF. The CDR3 DNA is TGTGCCATCAGTGAGTTTAATGAAAAACTGTTTTTT.

V usage is TRBV5-6 and J usage is TRBJ2-7, with D perhaps matching TRBD1 (6 bases). Germline V gene sequence: CDR1 SGHDT, CDR2 YYEEEE. This CDR3 is built from 14 residues. Trimming left V 5 bases short and J 2 bases short, with 14 bases between. The CDR3 coding sequence is TGTGCCAGCAGTTTCGGGACACCGCCCTACGAGCAGTACTTC. It is translated as CASSFGTPPYEQYF. Drawing the rest from reference TRBV5-6 and TRBJ2-7, the complete variable domain is DAGVTQSPTHLIKTRGQQVTLRCSPKSGHDTVSWYQQALGQGPQFIFQYYEEEERQRGNFPDRFSGHQFPNYSSELNVNALLLGDSALYLCASSFGTPPYEQYFGPGTRLTVT.

Notes on this clonotype: Compared with germline, one end of the junction differs, possibly owing to a read error. The chain recombines TRBV7-2 with TRBJ1-2; 8 positions agree with TRBD1. Germline CDR1 and CDR2: SGHTA and FQGNSA. This CDR3 has 17 residues. In DNA form, the CDR3 reads TGTGCCAGCAGCTTACAAGCCAGGGGGCATTCTAACTATGGCTATACCTTC. This translates into CASSLQARGHSNYGYTF. The full variable domain, completed using reference TRBV7-2 and TRBJ1-2, is GAGVSQSPSNKVTEKGKDVELRCDPISGHTALYWYRQSLGQGLEFLIYFQGNSAPDKSGLPSDRFSAERTGGSVSTLTIQRTQQEDSAVYLCASSLQARGHSNYGYTFGSGTRLTVV.

The gene calls are TRBV20-1 and TRBJ1-5, with D possibly TRBD1 on 6 matching bases. Germline V gene sequence: CDR1 DFQATT, CDR2 SNEGSKA (reference sequence). V was shortened by 5 bases and J by 0 bases, with 14 bases between the two germline ends. This CDR3 is 15 amino acids long. Here the CDR3 DNA reads TGCAGTGCTGCTGCAGGGGTGGGTAGCAATCAGCCCCAGCATTTT. This sequence encodes CSAAAGVGSNQPQHF.

The V call is TRBV25-1, the J call TRBJ2-7, with D perhaps matching TRBD1 (5 bases). The germline gives CDR1 MGHDK, CDR2 SYGVNS. Trimming pared 1 base from V and 3 bases from J, leaving 7 bases between. This CDR3 is 13 amino acids long. The CDR3 loop reads CASSEWQGYEQYF. The CDR3 DNA follows: TGTGCCAGCAGTGAATGGCAGGGCTACGAGCAGTACTTC.

This clonotype was counted only a few times. V gene TRBV13 combines with J gene TRBJ1-2; 10 positions agree with TRBD1. The CDR3 spans 14 residues. The trim removed 5 bases at V and 8 bases at J, leaving 8 bases unmatched. Germline CDR1 is PRHDT and CDR2 is FYEKMQ (reference sequence). CDR3 in amino acids: CASSPGTGAFGYTF. In nucleotides, the CDR3 is TGTGCCAGCAGCCCGGGGACAGGGGCTTTCGGCTACACCTTC.

This clonotype was detected only a few times. The chain combines TRBV20-1 with TRBJ2-1; 16 bases fit TRBD2. Germline V CDR1 and CDR2: DFQATT, SNEGSKA (reference sequence). The CDR3 contains 15 residues. V was pared by 8 bases and J by 4 bases, with 5 bases of the junction left unmatched. The chain's CDR3 is CSSPGLAGGYNEQFF. The CDR3 DNA sequence: TGCAGTAGCCCGGGACTAGCGGGGGGGTACAATGAGCAGTTCTTC.

The rearrangement links TRBV6-1 to TRBJ1-4; D gene ambiguous. The germline V gene encodes CDR1 MNHNS and CDR2 SASEGT. CDR3 length equals 17 residues. Trimming took 3 bases from V and 0 from J, leaving 14 bases between them. The CDR3, as DNA: TGTGCCAGCAGTGATCTGAAACGGGGAGCAACTAATGAAAAACTGTTTTTT. Translating gives CASSDLKRGATNEKLFF.

This clonotype is a singleton in its sample. The rearrangement joins TRBV6-5 to TRBJ2-3; 7 positions agree with TRBD2. The ends lost 4 bases at V and 4 bases at J; junction bases unmatched: 8. The CDR3 has 15 amino acids. In germline, CDR1 is MNHEY, CDR2 SVGAGI. The CDR3 DNA follows: TGTGCCAGCAGTTTTACAGCGGGGCCACCAGATACGCAGTATTTT. Translating it yields CASSFTAGPPDTQYF.

The chain carries TRBV10-3 and TRBJ1-2, with D hard to call. The CDR3 is 12 amino acids. V lost 10 bases and J 6 bases, leaving 15 bases between the germline ends. Germline lookup yields CDR1 ENHRY and CDR2 SYGVKD. CDR3 loop: CATVRGSDGYTF. CDR3 in DNA: TGTGCCACCGTACGGGGAAGCGATGGCTACACCTTC.

This clonotype appeared a few times. The V and J genes are TRBV2 and TRBJ2-6; D not resolved. From germline, CDR1 is SNHLY and CDR2 FYNNEI. The ends were cut back, 4 bases at V and 0 bases at J, with 16 bases in the middle. This CDR3 contains 18 residues. This chain's CDR3 is CASSATVTSSSGANVLTF. The CDR3 nucleotides are TGTGCCAGCAGTGCTACTGTGACCTCGAGCTCTGGGGCCAACGTCCTGACTTTC. Drawing the rest from reference TRBV2 and TRBJ2-6, the complete variable domain is EPEVTQTPSHQVTQMGQEVILRCVPISNHLYFYWYRQILGQKVEFLVSFYNNEISEKSEIFDDQFSVERPDGSNFTLKIRSTKLEDSAMYFCASSATVTSSSGANVLTFGAGSRLTVL.